The rows below give T cell receptor beta chains drawn from one sample of a study of blood T cell repertoires in COVID-19. Using immunoSEQ multiplex PCR, the repertoire was profiled, and TCRdb retains in-frame clones only, with some absent. The sample includes 150,000 to 200,000 clones, about 80% of them seen just once. Source material: peripheral blood. Receptors originate from a woman aged 80 or older with acute or convalescent COVID-19. Each CDR3 is given with its conserved first and last residue. Each record gives: J gene, D gene, V gene, clone size, CDR3 protein, CDR3 DNA. A D gene is named only where the DNA matches it firmly. Only part of the rows carry a size: once, few, many, or a class if the clone is expanded.

TRBJ1-3,TRBD1,TRBV27,.,CASSFTGGSSGNTIYF,TGTGCCAGCAGTTTTACAGGGGGCTCGTCTGGAAACACCATATATTTT
TRBJ2-4,TRBD2,TRBV30,.,CAWRGLGLAKNIQYF,TGTGCCTGGAGAGGACTAGGGTTAGCCAAAAACATTCAGTACTTC
TRBJ1-5,.,TRBV6-6,.,CASSYGFGEPQHF,TGTGCCAGCAGTTATGGTTTCGGGGAGCCCCAGCATTTT
TRBJ1-1,.,TRBV5-8,.,CASSLWLNTEAFF,TGTGCCAGCAGCTTGTGGCTGAACACTGAAGCTTTCTTT
TRBJ1-2,.,TRBV7-6,.,CASSPLQGSYGYTF,TGTGCCAGCAGCCCACTCCAGGGGTCCTATGGCTACACCTTC
TRBJ1-1,.,TRBV19,.,CASRTTTYTEAFF,TGTGCCAGCAGGACAACCACGTACACTGAAGCTTTCTTT
TRBJ1-4,.,TRBV6-5,.,CASSLGGIGEKLFF,TGTGCCAGCAGCCTCGGGGGGATTGGAGAAAAACTGTTTTTT
TRBJ2-1,.,TRBV24-1,.,CATSDSLHEQFF,TGTGCCACCAGTGACAGTTTACATGAGCAGTTCTTC
TRBJ2-5,.,TRBV30,.,CAWSVRQKETQYF,TGTGCCTGGAGTGTGAGACAGAAAGAGACCCAGTACTTC
TRBJ1-2,.,TRBV29-1,.,CSVGPGANYGYTF,TGCAGCGTGGGGCCAGGGGCGAACTATGGCTACACCTTC
TRBJ1-4,TRBD1,TRBV5-1,once,CASSSGQGRGEKLFF,TGCGCCAGCAGCTCTGGACAGGGGAGAGGGGAAAAACTGTTTTTT
TRBJ1-1,.,TRBV7-9,once,CASSSTGVRVTEAFF,TGTGCCAGCAGCTCCACGGGGGTCCGAGTCACTGAAGCTTTCTTT
TRBJ2-3,TRBD2,TRBV30,.,CAWIGAGASDTQYF,TGTGCCTGGATTGGAGCGGGAGCAAGTGATACGCAGTATTTT